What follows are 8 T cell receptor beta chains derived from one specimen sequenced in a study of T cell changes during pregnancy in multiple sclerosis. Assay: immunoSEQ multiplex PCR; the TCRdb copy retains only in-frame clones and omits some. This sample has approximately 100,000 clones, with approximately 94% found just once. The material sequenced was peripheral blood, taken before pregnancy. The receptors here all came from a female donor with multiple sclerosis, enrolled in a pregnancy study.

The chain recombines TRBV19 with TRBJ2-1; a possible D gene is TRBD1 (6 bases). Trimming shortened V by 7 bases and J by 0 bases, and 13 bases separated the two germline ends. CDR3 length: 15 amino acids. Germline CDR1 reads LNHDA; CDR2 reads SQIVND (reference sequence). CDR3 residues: CASTQGPSSYNEQFF. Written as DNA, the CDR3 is TGTGCCAGTACCCAGGGGCCGAGCTCCTACAATGAGCAGTTCTTC.

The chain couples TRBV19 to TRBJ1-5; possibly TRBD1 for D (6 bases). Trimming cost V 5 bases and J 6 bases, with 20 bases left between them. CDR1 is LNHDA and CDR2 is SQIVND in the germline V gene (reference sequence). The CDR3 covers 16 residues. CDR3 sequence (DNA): TGTGCCAGTAGTCCCCGTAGGCAGGGGTACTCTCAGCCCCAGCATTTT. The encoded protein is CASSPRRQGYSQPQHF.

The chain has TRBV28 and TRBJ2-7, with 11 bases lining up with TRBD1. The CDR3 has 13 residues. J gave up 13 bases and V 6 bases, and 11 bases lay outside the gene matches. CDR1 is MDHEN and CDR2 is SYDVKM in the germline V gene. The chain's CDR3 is CASRYRDRGRPYF. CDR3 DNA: TGTGCCAGCAGGTACCGGGACAGGGGGAGACCCTACTTC.

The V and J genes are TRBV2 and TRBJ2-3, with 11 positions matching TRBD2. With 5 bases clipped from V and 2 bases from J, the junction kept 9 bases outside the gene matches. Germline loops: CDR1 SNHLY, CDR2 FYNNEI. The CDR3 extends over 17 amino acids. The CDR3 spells CASSSAPGLAATDTQYF. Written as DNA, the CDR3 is TGTGCCAGCAGTTCAGCGCCGGGACTAGCGGCCACAGATACGCAGTATTTT.

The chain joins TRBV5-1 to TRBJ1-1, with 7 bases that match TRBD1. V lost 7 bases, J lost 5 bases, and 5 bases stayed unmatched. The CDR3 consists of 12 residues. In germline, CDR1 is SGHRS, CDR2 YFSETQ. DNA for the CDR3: TGCGCCAGCCGTTCAGGGGGGACTGAAGCTTTCTTT. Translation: CASRSGGTEAFF. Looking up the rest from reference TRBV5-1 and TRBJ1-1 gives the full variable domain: KAGVTQTPRYLIKTRGQQVTLSCSPISGHRSVSWYQQTPGQGLQFLFEYFSETQRNKGNFPGRFSGRQFSNSRSEMNVSTLELGDSALYLCASRSGGTEAFFGQGTRLTVV.

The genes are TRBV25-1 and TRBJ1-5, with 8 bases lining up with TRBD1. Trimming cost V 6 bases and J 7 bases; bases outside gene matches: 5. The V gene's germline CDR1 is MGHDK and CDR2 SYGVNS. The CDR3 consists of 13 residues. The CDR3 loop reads CASRYRGIQPQHF. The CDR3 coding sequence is TGTGCCAGCAGATACAGGGGGATCCAGCCCCAGCATTTT.

Here the CDR3 DNA reads TGTGCCAGCTCACCAGCGGGAGGGTCGACCGGGGAGCTGTTTTTT. Translation gives CASSPAGGSTGELFF. V usage is TRBV18 and J usage is TRBJ2-2, with 9 bases fitting TRBD2. V shed 2 bases and J 5 bases; nucleotides not matched to a gene: 3. This CDR3 has 15 residues. Germline V gene data show CDR1 as KGHSH and CDR2 as LQKENI.

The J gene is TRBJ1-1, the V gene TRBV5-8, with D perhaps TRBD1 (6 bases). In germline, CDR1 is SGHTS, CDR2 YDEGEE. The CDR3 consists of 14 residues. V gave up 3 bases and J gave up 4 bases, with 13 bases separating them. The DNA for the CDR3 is TGTGCCAGCAGCTCACAGGGAGTCGGCACTGAAGCTTTCTTT. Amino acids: CASSSQGVGTEAFF.